These T cell receptor beta chains were read from a single sample in a study of regulatory T cells in long-lasting Graves disease. TCRdb re-called the multiplex PCR reads with MiXCR, one entry per CDR3 protein. The sample includes about 660,000 distinct CDR3 sequences, about 32% of them seen just once. Sequencing was performed on peripheral blood mononuclear cells (PBMCs), taken when the disease was refractory, from a patient treated with antithyroid drugs. Receptors originate from a female donor with Graves disease. The CDR3 runs from the conserved cysteine through the conserved F or W. The D gene is left open where the match is weak. The size entry is marked missing in some rows and otherwise reads once, few, many or a size class.

clone size: many
V gene: TRBV20-1
D gene: TRBD1
J gene: TRBJ1-6
CDR3 DNA: TGCAGTGCGCAGGACAGGGGCCCCCTCCACTTT
CDR3 protein: CSAQDRGPLHF

clone size: few
V gene: TRBV20-1
D gene: -
J gene: TRBJ2-5
CDR3 DNA: TGCAGTGTACGGGTAGGGGAGACCCAGTACTTC
CDR3 protein: CSVRVGETQYF

clone size: few
V gene: TRBV6-2/TRBV6-3
D gene: -
J gene: TRBJ1-2
CDR3 DNA: TGTGCCAGCAGTTCCCCGGACGGACCTAACTATGGCTACACCTTC
CDR3 protein: CASSSPDGPNYGYTF

clone size: -
V gene: TRBV20-1
D gene: -
J gene: TRBJ1-4
CDR3 DNA: TGCAGTGCTAGATATGAGGAAAAACTGTTTTTT
CDR3 protein: CSARYEEKLFF

clone size: -
V gene: TRBV11-1
D gene: -
J gene: TRBJ2-7
CDR3 DNA: TGTGCCAGCAGCTTAGACCGGCCGGCTGTCACCTACGAGCAGTACTTC
CDR3 protein: CASSLDRPAVTYEQYF

clone size: -
V gene: TRBV27
D gene: TRBD2
J gene: TRBJ2-7
CDR3 DNA: TGTGCCAGCAGATTAGGGACTAGCGGGAGTAGCGAGCAGTACTTC
CDR3 protein: CASRLGTSGSSEQYF

clone size: -
V gene: TRBV5-1
D gene: -
J gene: TRBJ1-1
CDR3 DNA: TGCGCCAGCAGCTTGGTTCGACAAGGGTGGAACACTGAAGCTTTCTTT
CDR3 protein: CASSLVRQGWNTEAFF

clone size: few
V gene: TRBV20-1
D gene: -
J gene: TRBJ1-1
CDR3 DNA: TGCAGTGCTAGAGATCTCGGAGCCTCACTCGAAGCTTTCTTT
CDR3 protein: CSARDLGASLEAFF

clone size: few
V gene: TRBV24-1
D gene: TRBD1
J gene: TRBJ1-5
CDR3 DNA: TGTGCCACCAGCCAACGGACAGGGGGAAGCAATCAGCCCCAGCATTTT
CDR3 protein: CATSQRTGGSNQPQHF

clone size: -
V gene: TRBV19
D gene: -
J gene: TRBJ2-5
CDR3 DNA: TGTGCCAGTAGCCCAGGAGCGTTGAATAGGGAGACCCAGTACTTC
CDR3 protein: CASSPGALNRETQYF

clone size: -
V gene: TRBV28
D gene: -
J gene: TRBJ2-5
CDR3 DNA: TGTGCCAGCAGTTCCTCGGACTTTAGCCAAGAGACCCAGTACTTC
CDR3 protein: CASSSSDFSQETQYF

clone size: once
V gene: TRBV29-1
D gene: TRBD1
J gene: TRBJ2-3
CDR3 DNA: TGCAGCGTTGCCAGGGGGACCGGTACAGATACGCAGTATTTT
CDR3 protein: CSVARGTGTDTQYF

clone size: -
V gene: TRBV20-1
D gene: -
J gene: TRBJ1-4
CDR3 DNA: TGCAGTGCTAGAAGGGACACCGAAAAACTGTTTTTT
CDR3 protein: CSARRDTEKLFF